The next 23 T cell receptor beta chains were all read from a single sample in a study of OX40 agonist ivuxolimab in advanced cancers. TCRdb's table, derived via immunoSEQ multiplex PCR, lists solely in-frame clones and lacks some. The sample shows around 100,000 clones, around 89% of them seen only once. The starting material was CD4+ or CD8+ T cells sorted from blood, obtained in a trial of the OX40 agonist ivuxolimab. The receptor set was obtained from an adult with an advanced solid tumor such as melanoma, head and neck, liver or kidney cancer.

This CDR3 reads CASSLAGPGGGGELFF. CDR3 nucleotides: TGTGCCAGCAGTCTAGCTGGTCCTGGCGGAGGCGGGGAGCTGTTTTTT. The J gene is TRBJ2-2, the V gene TRBV27, with a weak D call TRBD2 (5 bases). The CDR3 extends over 16 amino acids. Looked up from germline, CDR1 is MNHEY and CDR2 is SMNVEV (reference sequence). V lost 5 bases to trimming and J lost 7 bases, with 20 bases between them.

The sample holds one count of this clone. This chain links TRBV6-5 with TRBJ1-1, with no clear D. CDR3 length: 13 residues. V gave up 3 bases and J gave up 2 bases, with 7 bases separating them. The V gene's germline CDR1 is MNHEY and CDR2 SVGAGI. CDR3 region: CASSYRANTEAFF. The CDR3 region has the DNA TGTGCCAGCAGTTATCGGGCTAACACTGAAGCTTTCTTT.

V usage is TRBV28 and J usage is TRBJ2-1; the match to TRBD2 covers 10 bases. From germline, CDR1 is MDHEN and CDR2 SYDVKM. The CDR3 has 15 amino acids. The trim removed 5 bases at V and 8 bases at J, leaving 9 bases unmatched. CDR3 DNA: TGTGCCAGCAGTACCTCTAGCGGGAGTAGGTATGAGCAGTTCTTC. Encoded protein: CASSTSSGSRYEQFF.

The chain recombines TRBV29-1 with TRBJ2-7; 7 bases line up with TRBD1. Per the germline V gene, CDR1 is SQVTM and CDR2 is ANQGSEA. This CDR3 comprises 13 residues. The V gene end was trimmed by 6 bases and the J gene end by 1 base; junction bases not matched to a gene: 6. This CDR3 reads CSVGPGGSYEQYF. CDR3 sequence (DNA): TGCAGCGTGGGGCCAGGGGGTTCCTACGAGCAGTACTTC.

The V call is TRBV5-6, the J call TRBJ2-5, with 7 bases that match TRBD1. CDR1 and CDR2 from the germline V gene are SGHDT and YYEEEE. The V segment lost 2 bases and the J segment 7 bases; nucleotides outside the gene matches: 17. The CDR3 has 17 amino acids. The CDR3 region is CASSFFTGAGIRGTQYF. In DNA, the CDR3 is TGTGCCAGCAGCTTTTTCACAGGGGCAGGGATTAGGGGGACCCAGTACTTC. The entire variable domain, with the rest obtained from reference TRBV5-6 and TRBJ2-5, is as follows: DAGVTQSPTHLIKTRGQQVTLRCSPKSGHDTVSWYQQALGQGPQFIFQYYEEEERQRGNFPDRFSGHQFPNYSSELNVNALLLGDSALYLCASSFFTGAGIRGTQYFGPGTRLLVL.

In nucleotides, the CDR3 is TGTGCCAGCAGCTTACAACATCAGCCCCAGCATTTT. Its protein is CASSLQHQPQHF. The chain joins TRBV7-2 to TRBJ1-5; D call uncertain. Per the germline V gene, CDR1 is SGHTA and CDR2 is FQGNSA. Trimming pared 2 bases from V and 5 bases from J, leaving 4 bases between. The CDR3 is 12 residues long.

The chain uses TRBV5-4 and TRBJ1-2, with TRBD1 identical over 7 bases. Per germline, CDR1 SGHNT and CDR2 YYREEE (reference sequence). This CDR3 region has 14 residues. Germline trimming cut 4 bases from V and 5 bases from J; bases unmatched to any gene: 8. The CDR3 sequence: CASSGQGGGYGYTF. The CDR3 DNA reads TGTGCCAGCAGCGGTCAGGGGGGCGGGTATGGCTACACCTTC.

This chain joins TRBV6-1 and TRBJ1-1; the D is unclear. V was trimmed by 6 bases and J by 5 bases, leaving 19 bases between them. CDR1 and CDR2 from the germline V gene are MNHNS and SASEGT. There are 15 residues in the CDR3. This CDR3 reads CASRDYRPRGTEAFF. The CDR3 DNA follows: TGTGCCAGCAGGGATTACCGGCCGCGGGGAACTGAAGCTTTCTTT.

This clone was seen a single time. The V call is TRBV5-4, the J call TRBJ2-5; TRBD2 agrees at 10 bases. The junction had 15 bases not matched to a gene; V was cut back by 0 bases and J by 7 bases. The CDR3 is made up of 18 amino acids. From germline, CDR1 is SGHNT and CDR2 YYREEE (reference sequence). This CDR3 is CASSLGGLAGDKFVTQYF. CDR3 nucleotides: TGTGCCAGCAGCTTGGGTGGCCTAGCGGGGGACAAATTTGTGACCCAGTACTTC.

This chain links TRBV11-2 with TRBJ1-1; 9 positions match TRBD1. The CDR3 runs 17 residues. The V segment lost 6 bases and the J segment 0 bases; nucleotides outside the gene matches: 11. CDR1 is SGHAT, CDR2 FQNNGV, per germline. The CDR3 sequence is CASRRTGTGILNTEAFF. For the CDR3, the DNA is TGTGCCAGCAGACGGACCGGGACAGGGATTCTGAACACTGAAGCTTTCTTT.

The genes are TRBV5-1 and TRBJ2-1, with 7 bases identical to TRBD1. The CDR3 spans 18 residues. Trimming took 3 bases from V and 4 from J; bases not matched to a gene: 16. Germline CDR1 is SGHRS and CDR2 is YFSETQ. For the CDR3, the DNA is TGCGCCAGCAGCTGGCCCAAAGACAGGGCCCTTTTGTACAATGAGCAGTTCTTC. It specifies CASSWPKDRALLYNEQFF. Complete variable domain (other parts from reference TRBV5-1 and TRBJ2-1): KAGVTQTPRYLIKTRGQQVTLSCSPISGHRSVSWYQQTPGQGLQFLFEYFSETQRNKGNFPGRFSGRQFSNSRSEMNVSTLELGDSALYLCASSWPKDRALLYNEQFFGPGTRLTVL.

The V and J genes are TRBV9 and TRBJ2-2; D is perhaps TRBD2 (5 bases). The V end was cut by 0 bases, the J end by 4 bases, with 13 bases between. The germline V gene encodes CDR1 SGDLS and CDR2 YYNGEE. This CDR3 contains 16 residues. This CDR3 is CASSVEVGVVTGELFF. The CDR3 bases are TGTGCCAGCAGCGTAGAGGTGGGAGTGGTCACCGGGGAGCTGTTTTTT.

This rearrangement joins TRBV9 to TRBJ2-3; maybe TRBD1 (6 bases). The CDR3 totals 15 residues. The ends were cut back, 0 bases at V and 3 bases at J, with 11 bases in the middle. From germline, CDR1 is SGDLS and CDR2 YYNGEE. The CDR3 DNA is TGTGCCAGCAGCGTAGCACAGGGTGTAACAGATACGCAGTATTTT. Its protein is CASSVAQGVTDTQYF. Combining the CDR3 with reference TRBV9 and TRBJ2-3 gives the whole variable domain DSGVTQTPKHLITATGQRVTLRCSPRSGDLSVYWYQQSLDQGLQFLIQYYNGEERAKGNILERFSAQQFPDLHSELNLSSLELGDSALYFCASSVAQGVTDTQYFGPGTRLTVL.

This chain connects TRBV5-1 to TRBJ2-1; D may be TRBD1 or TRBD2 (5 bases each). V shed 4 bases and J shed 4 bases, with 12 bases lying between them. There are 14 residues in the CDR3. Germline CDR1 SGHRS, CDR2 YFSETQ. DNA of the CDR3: TGCGCCAGCAGCGGGGGAGAGGGGTACAATGAGCAGTTCTTC. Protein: CASSGGEGYNEQFF.

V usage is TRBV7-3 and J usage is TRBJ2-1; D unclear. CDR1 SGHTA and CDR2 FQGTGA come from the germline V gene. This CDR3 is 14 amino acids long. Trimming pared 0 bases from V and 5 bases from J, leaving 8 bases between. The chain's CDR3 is CASSLTPNNNEQFF. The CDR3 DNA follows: TGTGCCAGCAGCTTAACCCCTAATAACAATGAGCAGTTCTTC.

For the CDR3, the DNA is TGTGCCAGCACGCCGAACTCCTACAATGAGCAGTTCTTC. This encodes CASTPNSYNEQFF. The gene calls are TRBV25-1 and TRBJ2-1; D gene ambiguous. The ends were cut back, 7 bases at V and 0 bases at J, with 7 bases in the middle. The CDR3 runs to 13 residues. Germline V gives CDR1 MGHDK, CDR2 SYGVNS.

CDR3 sequence reads: CSLRTSGSGEQFF. The CDR3, as DNA: TGCAGCCTACGGACTAGCGGGAGCGGTGAGCAGTTCTTC. V and J are TRBV29-1 and TRBJ2-1, with TRBD2 matching 13 bases. CDR3 length equals 13 residues. V lost 8 bases and J lost 9; bases outside the gene matches: 7. CDR1 and CDR2 (germline): SQVTM, ANQGSEA.

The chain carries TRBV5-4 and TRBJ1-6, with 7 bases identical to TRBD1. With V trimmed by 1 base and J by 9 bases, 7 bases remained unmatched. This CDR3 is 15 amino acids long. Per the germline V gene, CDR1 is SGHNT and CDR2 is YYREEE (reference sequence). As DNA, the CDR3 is TGTGCCAGCAGCTTGCAGGGGGGGCTAGGTTCACCCCTCCACTTT. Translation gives CASSLQGGLGSPLHF.

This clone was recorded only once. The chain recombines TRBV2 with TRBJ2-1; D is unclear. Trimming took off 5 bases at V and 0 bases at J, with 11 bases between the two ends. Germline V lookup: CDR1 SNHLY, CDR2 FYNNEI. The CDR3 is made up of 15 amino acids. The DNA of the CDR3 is TGTGCCAGCAGTCCTTTTTCGAGCTCCTACAATGAGCAGTTCTTC. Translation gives CASSPFSSSYNEQFF.

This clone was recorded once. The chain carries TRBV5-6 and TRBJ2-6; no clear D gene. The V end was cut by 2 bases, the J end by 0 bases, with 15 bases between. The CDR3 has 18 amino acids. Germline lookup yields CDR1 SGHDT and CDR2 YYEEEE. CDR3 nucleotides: TGTGCCAGCAGCTTAATTAATATTTGGGTCTCTGGGGCCAACGTCCTGACTTTC. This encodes CASSLINIWVSGANVLTF.

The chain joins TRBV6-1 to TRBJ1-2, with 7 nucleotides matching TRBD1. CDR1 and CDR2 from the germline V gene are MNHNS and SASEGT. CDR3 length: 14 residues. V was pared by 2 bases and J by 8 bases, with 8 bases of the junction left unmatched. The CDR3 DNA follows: TGTGCCAGCAGTGAAAGTAGGGGGCTAAAGGGCTACACCTTC. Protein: CASSESRGLKGYTF.

CDR3 sequence: CASSIVGGGGYYEQYF. In nucleotides, the CDR3 is TGTGCCAGTAGTATAGTAGGAGGAGGGGGCTACTACGAGCAGTACTTC. The rearrangement joins TRBV19 to TRBJ2-7; D perhaps matches TRBD1 (7 bases). V gave up 1 base and J gave up 3 bases, with 16 bases separating them. The CDR3 length is 16 residues. CDR1 is LNHDA, CDR2 SQIVND, per germline (reference sequence). The whole variable domain, filled in from reference TRBV19 and TRBJ2-7, reads DGGITQSPKYLFRKEGQNVTLSCEQNLNHDAMYWYRQDPGQGLRLIYYSQIVNDFQKGDIAEGYSVSREKKESFPLTVTSAQKNPTAFYLCASSIVGGGGYYEQYFGPGTRLTVT.

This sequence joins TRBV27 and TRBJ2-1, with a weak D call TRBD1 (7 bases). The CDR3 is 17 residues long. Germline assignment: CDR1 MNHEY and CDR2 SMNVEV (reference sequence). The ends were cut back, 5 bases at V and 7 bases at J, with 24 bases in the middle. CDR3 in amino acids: CASSGGVGIADRNEQFF. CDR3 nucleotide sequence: TGTGCCAGCAGTGGTGGGGTTGGGATAGCGGACAGGAATGAGCAGTTCTTC.